The TCR beta chain described here comes from a study of T cell responses to AZD1222 COVID-19 vaccine. Findings and caveats of the study: Among vaccine-associated CD4 TCRs, coverage spanned spike, with dominance at 160-218 and 743-854. A mostly white British donor set with more females was recruited, and clonal diversity was possibly underestimated. Reports indicate that nearly half of spike-specific TCRs are directed at unmutated variant regions.

Repertoires were generated with immunoSEQ multiplex PCR, while TCRdb's copy carries only in-frame clones and drops some. The sample contains around 130,000 clones, 80% to 90% of which appear only once. This clone was detected once. Its target is unknown. Additional DNA sequences in this sample encode the identical CDR3. This CDR3 contains 13 residues. Germline V gene lookup returns CDR1 LGHDT and CDR2 YNNKEL (reference sequence). Trimming shortened V by 1 base and J by 1 base, and 2 bases separated the two germline ends. The V call is TRBV3-1 (or the pseudogene TRBV3-2), the J call TRBJ1-3; D unresolved. Here the sequenced sample was peripheral blood, taken on day 0 of AZD1222 vaccination. The sequence was obtained from an adult in good health. As DNA, the CDR3 is TGTGCCAGCAGCCAAGTTTCTGGAAACACCATATATTTT. Protein: CASSQVSGNTIYF.